A single sample gave rise to the 23 T cell receptor beta chains below, sequenced in a study of identical twins. MiXCR, run by TCRdb on the 5' RACE reads, gives a single entry per CDR3 protein. The sample lists approximately 300,000 distinct CDR3 sequences; more than 8% were seen once. The same data also contributed to another study, on yellow fever vaccine responses in identical twins.

Sequencing used CD8+ T cells sorted from blood. These receptors originate from a woman under 30 in good health.

This clonotype was recorded many times. J is TRBJ2-1 and V is TRBV5-6, with 10 bases aligning to TRBD2. Germline CDR1 SGHDT, CDR2 YYEEEE. This CDR3 has 17 amino acids. Trimming at V came to 2 bases and at J to 3 bases, leaving 8 bases not matched to a gene. This chain's CDR3 is CASSFFASGSGYNEQFF. In DNA, the CDR3 is TGTGCCAGCAGCTTCTTCGCTAGCGGGAGTGGCTACAATGAGCAGTTCTTC.

This clonotype was found many times. The chain has TRBV6-2 or TRBV6-3 and TRBJ2-6, with no clear D. Looked up from germline, CDR1 is MNHEY and CDR2 is SVGEGT. CDR3 length: 15 residues. Trimming removed 2 bases at V and 0 bases at J, with 5 bases between. The CDR3 here is CASSYGASGANVLTF. As DNA, the CDR3 is TGTGCCAGCAGTTACGGAGCCTCTGGGGCCAACGTCCTGACTTTC.

This chain connects TRBV7-9 to TRBJ2-2; TRBD1 or TRBD2 may be the D gene (5 bases each). Looked up from germline, CDR1 is SEHNR and CDR2 is FQNEAQ (reference sequence). Trimming left V 1 base short and J 9 bases short, with 15 bases between. The CDR3 extends over 15 amino acids. This CDR3 is CASSLGGTPERELFF. In DNA, the CDR3 is TGTGCCAGCAGCTTAGGGGGGACGCCCGAGAGGGAGCTGTTTTTT.

This clonotype came up many times. V usage is TRBV4-3 and J usage is TRBJ2-7; D may match TRBD1 or TRBD2 (6 bases each). The CDR3 is 16 residues long. Trimming stripped 0 bases from V and 6 bases from J, with 18 bases between. CDR1 is LGHNA and CDR2 is YSLEER in the germline V gene. The CDR3 loop is CASSQDLGGAAGEQYF. The CDR3 DNA follows: TGCGCCAGCAGCCAAGATCTCGGGGGCGCGGCGGGCGAGCAGTACTTC.

This clonotype was detected a few times. J is TRBJ2-7 and V is TRBV5-1, with D possibly matching TRBD1 (6 bases). Germline V lookup: CDR1 SGHRS, CDR2 YFSETQ. V was cut by 1 base and J by 1 base, with 9 bases left in between. The CDR3 loop spans 14 amino acids. CDR3 sequence reads: CASSLNGQSYEQYF. The CDR3 DNA reads as TGCGCCAGCAGCTTGAATGGACAGTCCTACGAGCAGTACTTC. The complete variable domain, with remaining parts taken from reference TRBV5-1 and TRBJ2-7, reads KAGVTQTPRYLIKTRGQQVTLSCSPISGHRSVSWYQQTPGQGLQFLFEYFSETQRNKGNFPGRFSGRQFSNSRSEMNVSTLELGDSALYLCASSLNGQSYEQYFGPGTRLTVT.

In this sample, this clonotype turned up many times. V and J are TRBV20-1 and TRBJ2-7, with 7 bases that match TRBD1. The germline V gene has CDR1 DFQATT and CDR2 SNEGSKA (reference sequence). The ends lost 3 bases at V and 2 bases at J; junction bases unmatched: 10. The CDR3 spans 15 residues. The CDR3, as DNA: TGCAGTGCTAGGGAATACAGGGACAGCCCCTACGAGCAGTACTTC. This sequence encodes CSAREYRDSPYEQYF.

The chain couples TRBV11-1 to TRBJ2-1; possibly TRBD2 for D (6 bases). Per germline, CDR1 SGHAT and CDR2 FQDESV (reference sequence). This CDR3 contains 15 residues. V lost 5 bases to trimming and J lost 14 bases, with 25 bases between them. The CDR3 loop is CASSQMRDGSLVEFF. CDR3 coding DNA: TGTGCCAGCAGCCAGATGCGGGACGGGTCCCTCGTAGAGTTCTTC.

The table lists this clonotype with a few counts. The chain joins TRBV29-1 to TRBJ1-2, with D unclear. The CDR3 is 13 amino acids. CDR1 and CDR2 (germline): SQVTM, ANQGSEA. Trimming pared 3 bases from V and 3 bases from J, leaving 11 bases between. The CDR3 region is CSVDRELDYGYTF. The CDR3 region has the DNA TGCAGCGTTGATAGGGAGTTGGACTATGGCTACACCTTC.

This chain connects TRBV4-3 to TRBJ2-1, with 11 bases aligning to TRBD2. The CDR3 sequence is 15 residues long. The germline gives CDR1 LGHNA, CDR2 YSLEER. The trim removed 5 bases at V and 4 bases at J, leaving 4 bases unmatched. The chain's CDR3 is CASSVTSGGYNEQFF. The CDR3 DNA sequence: TGCGCCAGCAGCGTCACTAGCGGGGGTTACAATGAGCAGTTCTTC.

This clonotype came up a few times. The rearrangement links TRBV7-9 to TRBJ1-1; possible D gene TRBD1, 5 bases. In germline, CDR1 is SEHNR, CDR2 FQNEAQ (reference sequence). There are 17 residues in the CDR3. The V end lost 0 bases, the J end lost 3 bases, and 17 bases lay between the germline ends. The CDR3 DNA sequence: TGTGCCAGCAGCTTAGCGGGAATCAGGGCTTGGGACACTGAAGCTTTCTTT. As protein: CASSLAGIRAWDTEAFF.

The chain joins TRBV30 to TRBJ2-3; D remains ambiguous. Germline CDR1 reads GTSNPN; CDR2 reads SVGIG (reference sequence). This CDR3 spans 13 amino acids. Trimming took 0 bases from V and 3 from J, leaving 7 bases between them. CDR3 sequence reads: CAWSVTETDTQYF. CDR3 coding DNA: TGTGCCTGGAGTGTCACGGAAACAGATACGCAGTATTTT.

This clonotype appeared a few times. The chain links TRBV6-1 to TRBJ2-7; D gene unclear. From germline, CDR1 is MNHNS and CDR2 SASEGT. This CDR3 region has 13 residues. The V gene lost 1 base and the J gene lost 4 bases, with 8 bases spanning the gap. CDR3 in amino acids: CASSEGFTYEQYF. The DNA of the CDR3 is TGTGCCAGCAGTGAAGGGTTCACTTACGAGCAGTACTTC.

This clonotype appeared many times. The chain joins TRBV7-3 to TRBJ2-3; D perhaps matches TRBD2 (5 bases). Germline-derived CDR1 and CDR2 are SGHTA and FQGTGA. The CDR3 loop spans 15 amino acids. Trimming took 5 bases from V and 1 from J, leaving 13 bases between them. The CDR3 DNA reads as TGTGCCAGCAGCGAGGGTGTTGTGGGCACAGATACGCAGTATTTT. As protein: CASSEGVVGTDTQYF.

V is TRBV5-5 and J is TRBJ1-5, with TRBD1 identical over 7 bases. CDR1 is SGHKS and CDR2 is YYEKEE in the germline V gene (reference sequence). Trimming removed 4 bases from V and 7 bases from J; junction bases left unmatched: 14. The CDR3 contains 16 residues. The CDR3 DNA follows: TGTGCCAGCAGCCCTGTGGAGACAGGGATAGGGCAGCCCCAGCATTTT. This encodes CASSPVETGIGQPQHF.

This clonotype was counted at least ten times. The chain combines TRBV12-3 or TRBV12-4 with TRBJ2-3; TRBD1 matches 9 bases. The CDR3 spans 13 residues. Trimming took 6 bases from V and 6 from J; bases not matched to a gene: 4. This chain's CDR3 is CASSGQGIDTQYF. CDR3 sequence (DNA): TGTGCCAGCAGCGGACAGGGGATTGATACGCAGTATTTT.

Comment on this clonotype: A read error may be the cause here, since a much bigger clone is one base away. The DNA is left out, because the CDR3 cannot be placed on it with certainty; the CDR3 is given as TCRdb lists it. CDR3 sequence: CSVIPETSVFWQYF. The chain has TRBV29-1 and TRBJ2-7; the listed D gene, TRBD2, was not tested against the DNA. The CDR3 spans 14 amino acids, including both terminal residues. From germline, CDR1 is SQVTM and CDR2 ANQGSEA.

This clonotype was detected a few times. The V and J genes are TRBV27 and TRBJ2-7; 8 nucleotides align to TRBD1. V dropped 4 bases and J dropped 5; count of bases not matched to a gene: 7. Germline CDR1 reads MNHEY; CDR2 reads SMNVEV (reference sequence). This CDR3 has 14 amino acids. The CDR3 region has the DNA TGTGCCAGCAGTTCCGGACAGGGTTCCCACGAGCAGTACTTC. Amino acids: CASSSGQGSHEQYF.

This clonotype was recorded a few times. The J gene is TRBJ2-5, the V gene TRBV18, with D unclear. This CDR3 is built from 14 residues. Trimming stripped 2 bases from V and 1 base from J, with 8 bases between. The germline CDR1 and CDR2 sequences are KGHSH and LQKENI. As DNA, the CDR3 is TGTGCCAGCTCACCAACGGACGTCCAAGAGACCCAGTACTTC. It yields the protein CASSPTDVQETQYF.

This clonotype was recorded a few times. The genes are TRBV5-1 and TRBJ2-2; 12 bases fit TRBD2. Germline CDR1 is SGHRS and CDR2 is YFSETQ. V shed 3 bases, J shed 3 bases, and the junction held 6 bases outside the gene matches. The CDR3 contains 17 residues. CDR3 protein: CASSSYPSGGDTGELFF. The CDR3 coding sequence is TGCGCCAGCAGCTCCTACCCTAGCGGGGGGGACACCGGGGAGCTGTTTTTT. The complete variable domain, with remaining parts taken from reference TRBV5-1 and TRBJ2-2, reads KAGVTQTPRYLIKTRGQQVTLSCSPISGHRSVSWYQQTPGQGLQFLFEYFSETQRNKGNFPGRFSGRQFSNSRSEMNVSTLELGDSALYLCASSSYPSGGDTGELFFGEGSRLTVL.

The sample holds many counts of this clonotype. The DNA is left out, because the CDR3 cannot be placed on it with certainty; the CDR3 is given as TCRdb lists it. This CDR3 is CSARQAGTGLPRSCFF. The chain is built from TRBV20-1 and TRBJ2-2. 16 amino acids form the CDR3, both terminal residues included. Germline lookup yields CDR1 DFQATT and CDR2 SNEGSKA (reference sequence).

This clonotype was picked up many times. V and J are TRBV11-2 and TRBJ2-1; D not certain. V dropped 4 bases and J dropped 2 bases, with 6 bases sitting between them. Germline V gene lookup returns CDR1 SGHAT and CDR2 FQNNGV. This CDR3 is built from 13 residues. The CDR3 DNA is TGTGCCAGCAGCTCAACGACCTACAATGAGCAGTTCTTC. Its protein is CASSSTTYNEQFF.

On this clonotype: Compared with germline, one end of the junction differs, possibly owing to a read error. CDR3: CAISLLGTGGTDTQYF. The CDR3 region has the DNA TGTGCCATCAGCCTCCTAGGGACAGGGGGCACGGATACGCAGTATTTT. The V gene is TRBV10-3, the J gene TRBJ2-3, with 12 bases aligning to TRBD1. The germline V gene encodes CDR1 ENHRY and CDR2 SYGVKD. This CDR3 has 16 amino acids.

This clonotype has a count of ten or more. The rearrangement links TRBV29-1 to TRBJ2-1; 9 bases match TRBD2. The CDR3 is 14 amino acids. The germline V gene encodes CDR1 SQVTM and CDR2 ANQGSEA. V gave up 5 bases and J gave up 2 bases; unmatched junction bases: 4. The CDR3 bases are TGCAGCGTTCTTCTAGCGGGAACCTACAATGAGCAGTTCTTC. Encoded protein: CSVLLAGTYNEQFF.